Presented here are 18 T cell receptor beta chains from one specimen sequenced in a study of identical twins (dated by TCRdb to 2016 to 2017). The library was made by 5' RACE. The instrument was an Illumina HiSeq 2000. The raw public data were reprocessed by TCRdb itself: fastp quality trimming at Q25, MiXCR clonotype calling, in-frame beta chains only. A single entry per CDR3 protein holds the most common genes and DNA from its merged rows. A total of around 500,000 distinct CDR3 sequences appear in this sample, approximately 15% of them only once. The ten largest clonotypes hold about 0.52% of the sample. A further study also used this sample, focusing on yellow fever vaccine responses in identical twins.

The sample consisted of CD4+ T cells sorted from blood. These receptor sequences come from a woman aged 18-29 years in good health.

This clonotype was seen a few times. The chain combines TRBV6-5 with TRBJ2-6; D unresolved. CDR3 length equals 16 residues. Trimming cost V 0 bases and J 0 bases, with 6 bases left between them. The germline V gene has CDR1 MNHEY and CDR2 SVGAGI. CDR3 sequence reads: CASSYSDRSGANVLTF. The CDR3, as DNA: TGTGCCAGCAGTTACTCTGACCGCTCTGGGGCCAACGTCCTGACTTTC.

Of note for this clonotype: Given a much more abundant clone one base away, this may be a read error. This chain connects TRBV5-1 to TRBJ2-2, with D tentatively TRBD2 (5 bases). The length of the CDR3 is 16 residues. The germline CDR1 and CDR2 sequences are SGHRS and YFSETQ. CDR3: CASSLDGHQTPGELSF. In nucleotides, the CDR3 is TGCGCCAGCAGCTTGGACGGCCATCAGACTCCCGGGGAGCTGTCTTTT.

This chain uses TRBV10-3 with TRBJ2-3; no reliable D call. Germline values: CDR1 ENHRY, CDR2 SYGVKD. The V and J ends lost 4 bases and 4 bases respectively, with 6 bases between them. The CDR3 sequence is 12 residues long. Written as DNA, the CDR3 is TGTGCCATCAGTGCCTCTCCAGATACGCAGTATTTT. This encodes CAISASPDTQYF.

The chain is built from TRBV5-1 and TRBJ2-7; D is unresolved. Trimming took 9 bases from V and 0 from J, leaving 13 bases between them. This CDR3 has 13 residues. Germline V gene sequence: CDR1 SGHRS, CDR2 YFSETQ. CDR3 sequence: CATSTLGSYEQYF. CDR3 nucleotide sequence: TGCGCCACCTCTACCTTGGGCTCCTACGAGCAGTACTTC. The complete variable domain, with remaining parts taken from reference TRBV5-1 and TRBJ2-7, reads KAGVTQTPRYLIKTRGQQVTLSCSPISGHRSVSWYQQTPGQGLQFLFEYFSETQRNKGNFPGRFSGRQFSNSRSEMNVSTLELGDSALYLCATSTLGSYEQYFGPGTRLTVT.

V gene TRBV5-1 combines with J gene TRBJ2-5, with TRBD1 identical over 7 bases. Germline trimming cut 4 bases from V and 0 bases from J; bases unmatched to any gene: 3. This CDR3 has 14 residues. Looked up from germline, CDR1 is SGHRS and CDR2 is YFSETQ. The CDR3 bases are TGCGCCAGCAGCCCGGGACAGTACCAAGAGACCCAGTACTTC. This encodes CASSPGQYQETQYF.

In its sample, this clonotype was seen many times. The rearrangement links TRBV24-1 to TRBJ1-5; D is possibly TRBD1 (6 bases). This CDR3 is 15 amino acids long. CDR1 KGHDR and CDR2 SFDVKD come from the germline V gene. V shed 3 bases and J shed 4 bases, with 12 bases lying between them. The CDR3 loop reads CATSDRTDLNQPQHF. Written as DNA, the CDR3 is TGTGCCACCAGTGATAGGACAGACTTAAATCAGCCCCAGCATTTT.

The CDR3, as DNA: TGCGCCAGCACCCAGACGAGGGCTAGCGGGGTCTACGAGCAGTACTTC. It translates to CASTQTRASGVYEQYF. The rearrangement joins TRBV5-1 to TRBJ2-7; TRBD2 matches at 9 bases. The CDR3 is 16 amino acids. Unmatched junction bases numbered 13, after V lost 6 bases and J lost 3 bases. Germline loops: CDR1 SGHRS, CDR2 YFSETQ.

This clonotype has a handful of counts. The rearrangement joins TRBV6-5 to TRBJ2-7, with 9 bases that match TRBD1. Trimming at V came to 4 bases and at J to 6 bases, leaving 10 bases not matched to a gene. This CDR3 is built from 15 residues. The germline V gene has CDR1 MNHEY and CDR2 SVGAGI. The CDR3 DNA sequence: TGTGCCAGCAGTTTGACGGGGACAGGGCGAGGCGAGCAGTACTTC. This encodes CASSLTGTGRGEQYF.

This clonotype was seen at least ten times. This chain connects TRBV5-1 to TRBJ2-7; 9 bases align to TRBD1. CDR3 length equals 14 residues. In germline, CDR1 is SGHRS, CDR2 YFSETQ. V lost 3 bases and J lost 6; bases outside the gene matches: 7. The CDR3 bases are TGCGCCAGCAGCTATGCCGGGACAGGGATCGAGCAGTACTTC. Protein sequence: CASSYAGTGIEQYF.

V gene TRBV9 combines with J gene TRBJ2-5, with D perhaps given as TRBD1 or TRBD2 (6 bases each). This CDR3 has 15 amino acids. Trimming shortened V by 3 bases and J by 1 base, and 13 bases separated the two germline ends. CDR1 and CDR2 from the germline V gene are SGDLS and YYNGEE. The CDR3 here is CASSAGGTIQETQYF. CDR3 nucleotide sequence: TGTGCCAGCAGCGCCGGCGGGACAATCCAAGAGACCCAGTACTTC.

CDR3 bases: TGTGCCAGCAGCTTAGGACGGGGGGCGGGTAGGAACACTGAAGCTTTCTTT. Translating it yields CASSLGRGAGRNTEAFF. V is TRBV7-6 and J is TRBJ1-1; maybe TRBD1 (6 bases). Germline V gene lookup returns CDR1 SGHVS and CDR2 FNYEAQ. This CDR3 is built from 17 residues. The V gene lost 1 base and the J gene lost 1 base, with 16 bases spanning the gap.

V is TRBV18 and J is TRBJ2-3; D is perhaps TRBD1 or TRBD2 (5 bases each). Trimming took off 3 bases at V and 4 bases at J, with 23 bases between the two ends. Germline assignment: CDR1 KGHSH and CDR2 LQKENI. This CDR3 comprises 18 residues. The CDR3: CASSPTPGPPHRADTQYF. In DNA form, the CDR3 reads TGTGCCAGCTCACCTACACCGGGACCGCCCCACCGCGCAGATACGCAGTATTTT.

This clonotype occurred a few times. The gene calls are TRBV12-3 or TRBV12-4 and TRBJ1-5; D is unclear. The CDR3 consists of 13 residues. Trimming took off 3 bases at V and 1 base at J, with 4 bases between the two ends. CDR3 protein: CASSFASNQPQHF. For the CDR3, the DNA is TGTGCCAGCAGTTTTGCGAGCAATCAGCCCCAGCATTTT.

CDR3 region: CASSLSGARAFF. CDR3 DNA sequence: TGTGCCAGCAGCTTATCGGGGGCGCGGGCTTTCTTT. V and J are TRBV7-2 and TRBJ1-1, with a tentative D call TRBD1 (6 bases). This CDR3 has 12 amino acids. V dropped 2 bases and J dropped 11 bases, with 12 bases sitting between them. CDR1 is SGHTA and CDR2 is FQGNSA in the germline V gene.

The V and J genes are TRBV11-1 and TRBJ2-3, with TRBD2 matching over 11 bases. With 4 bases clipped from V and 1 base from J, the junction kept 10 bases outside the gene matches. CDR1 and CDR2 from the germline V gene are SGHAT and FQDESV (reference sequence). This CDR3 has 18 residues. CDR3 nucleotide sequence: TGTGCCAGCAGCTCCGGGACTAGCGGCCCTCCGGGCACAGATACGCAGTATTTT. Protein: CASSSGTSGPPGTDTQYF.

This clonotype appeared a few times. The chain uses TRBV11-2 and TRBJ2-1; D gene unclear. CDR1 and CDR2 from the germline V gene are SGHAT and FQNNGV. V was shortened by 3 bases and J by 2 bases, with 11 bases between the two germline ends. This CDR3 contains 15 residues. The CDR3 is CASSFYGPAYNEQFF. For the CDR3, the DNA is TGTGCCAGCAGCTTCTACGGGCCCGCCTACAATGAGCAGTTCTTC. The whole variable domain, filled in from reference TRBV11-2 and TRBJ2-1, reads EAGVAQSPRYKIIEKRQSVAFWCNPISGHATLYWYQQILGQGPKLLIQFQNNGVVDDSQLPKDRFSAERLKGVDSTLKIQPAKLEDSAVYLCASSFYGPAYNEQFFGPGTRLTVL.

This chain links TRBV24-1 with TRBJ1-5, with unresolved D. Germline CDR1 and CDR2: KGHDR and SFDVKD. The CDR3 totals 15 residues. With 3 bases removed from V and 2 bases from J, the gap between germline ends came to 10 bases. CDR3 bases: TGTGCCACCAGTGATACAACGGCGGGCAATCAGCCCCAGCATTTT. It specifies CATSDTTAGNQPQHF.

CDR3 sequence: CASSFASNEQFF. The CDR3 DNA reads as TGTGCCAGCAGTTTTGCTTCGAATGAGCAGTTCTTC. The gene calls are TRBV12-3 or TRBV12-4 and TRBJ2-1; no definite D call. The V gene lost 3 bases and the J gene lost 7 bases, with 7 bases spanning the gap. There are 12 residues in the CDR3.